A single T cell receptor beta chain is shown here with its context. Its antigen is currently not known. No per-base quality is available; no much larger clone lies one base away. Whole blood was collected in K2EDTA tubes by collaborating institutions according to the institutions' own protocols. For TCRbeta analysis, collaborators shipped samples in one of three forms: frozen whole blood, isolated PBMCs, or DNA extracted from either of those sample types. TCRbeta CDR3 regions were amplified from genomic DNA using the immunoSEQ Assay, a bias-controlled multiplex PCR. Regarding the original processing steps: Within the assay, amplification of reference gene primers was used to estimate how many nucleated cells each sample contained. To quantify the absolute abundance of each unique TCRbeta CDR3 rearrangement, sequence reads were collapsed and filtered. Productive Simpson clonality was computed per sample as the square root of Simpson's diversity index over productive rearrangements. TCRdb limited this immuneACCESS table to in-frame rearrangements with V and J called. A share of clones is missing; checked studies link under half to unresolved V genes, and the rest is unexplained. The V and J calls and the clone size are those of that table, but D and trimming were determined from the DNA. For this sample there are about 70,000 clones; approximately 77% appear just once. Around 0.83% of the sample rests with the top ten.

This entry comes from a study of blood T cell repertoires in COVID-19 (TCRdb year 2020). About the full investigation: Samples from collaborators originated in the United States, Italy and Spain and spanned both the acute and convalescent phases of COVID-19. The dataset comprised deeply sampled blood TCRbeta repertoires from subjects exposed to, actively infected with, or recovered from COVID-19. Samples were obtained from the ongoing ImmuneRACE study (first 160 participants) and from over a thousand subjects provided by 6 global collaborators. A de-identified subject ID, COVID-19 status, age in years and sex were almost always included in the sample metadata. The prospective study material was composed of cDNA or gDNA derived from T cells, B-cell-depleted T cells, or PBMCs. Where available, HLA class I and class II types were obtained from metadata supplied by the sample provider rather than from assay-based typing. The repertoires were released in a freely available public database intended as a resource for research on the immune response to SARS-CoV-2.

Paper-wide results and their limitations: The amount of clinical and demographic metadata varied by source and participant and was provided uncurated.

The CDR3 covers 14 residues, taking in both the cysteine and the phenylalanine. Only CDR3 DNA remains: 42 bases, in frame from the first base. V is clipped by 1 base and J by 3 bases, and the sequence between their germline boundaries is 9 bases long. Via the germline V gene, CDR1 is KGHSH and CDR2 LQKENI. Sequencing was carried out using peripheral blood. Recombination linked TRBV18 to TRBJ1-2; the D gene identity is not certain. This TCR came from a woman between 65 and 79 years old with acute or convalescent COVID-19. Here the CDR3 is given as CASSPLTADYGYTF. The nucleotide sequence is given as TGTGCCAGCTCACCACTTACGGCGGACTATGGCTACACCTTC. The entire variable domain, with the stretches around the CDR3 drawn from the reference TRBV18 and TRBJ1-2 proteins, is NAGVMQNPRHLVRRRGQEARLRCSPMKGHSHVYWYRQLPEEGLKFMVYLQKENIIDESGMPKERFSAEFPKEGPSILRIQQVVRGDSAAYFCASSPLTADYGYTFGSGTRLTVV.